These 29 T cell receptor beta chains were sequenced from one sample in a study of shared clonotypes between healthy human individuals. Sequencing was performed with immunoSEQ multiplex PCR; in TCRdb, only in-frame clones are kept and a portion is missing. The table has some 2.3 million clones, roughly 93% seen once. Sequenced input: naive CD4+ T cells from PBMCs. Subset noted: CD45RA+ positively selected. The receptors derive from a man aged 18 to 29 in good health. Some clones in this sample may be carry-over from other donors' samples.

The V and J genes are TRBV30 and TRBJ1-5; 8 bases match TRBD1. J gave up 5 bases and V 3 bases, and 12 bases lay outside the gene matches. This CDR3 spans 16 amino acids. Germline V lookup: CDR1 GTSNPN, CDR2 SVGIG (reference sequence). CDR3 amino acids: CAWRQGGYGLYQPQHF. CDR3 nucleotide sequence: TGTGCCTGGAGACAGGGGGGATACGGACTCTATCAGCCCCAGCATTTT.

The chain is built from TRBV11-2 and TRBJ1-1; no reliable D call. The germline V and J ends were trimmed by 2 bases and 7 bases, with 14 bases remaining between them. CDR1 is SGHAT, CDR2 FQNNGV, per germline. The CDR3 contains 14 residues. DNA for the CDR3: TGTGCCAGCAGCTTAAGGCAGGCTTCCAATGAAGCTTTCTTT. This gives the protein CASSLRQASNEAFF.

J is TRBJ1-2 and V is TRBV28, with a possible D match to TRBD1 (6 bases). Deletions cut 7 bases from V and 0 bases from J, with 12 bases between. Germline lookup yields CDR1 MDHEN and CDR2 SYDVKM. The CDR3 loop spans 14 amino acids. CDR3 amino acids: CASTYRTANYGYTF. The CDR3 nucleotides are TGTGCCAGCACCTACAGGACAGCTAACTATGGCTACACCTTC.

The chain links TRBV15 to TRBJ2-5, with 10 bases identical to TRBD2. Losses at the gene ends were 4 bases for V and 5 bases for J; bases not matched to a gene: 7. This CDR3 has 15 residues. CDR1 LNHNV and CDR2 YYDKDF come from the germline V gene (reference sequence). CDR3 loop: CATSTLKTSGETQYF. The CDR3, as DNA: TGTGCCACCAGCACCCTCAAGACTAGCGGGGAGACCCAGTACTTC.

A word on this clone: This CDR3 is also generated by other DNA sequences in the sample. This sequence joins TRBV7-9 and TRBJ2-3; 8 positions agree with TRBD2. Germline V gene sequence: CDR1 SEHNR, CDR2 FQNEAQ (reference sequence). The CDR3 is 15 amino acids. V shed 1 base and J 0 bases; nucleotides not matched to a gene: 0. CDR3 bases: TGTGCCAGCAGCTTAGTAGCGGGGAGCACAGATACGCAGTATTTT. It is translated as CASSLVAGSTDTQYF.

The V gene is TRBV2, the J gene TRBJ1-4; perhaps TRBD1 as D (6 bases). Germline V gene lookup returns CDR1 SNHLY and CDR2 FYNNEI. The CDR3 covers 14 residues. The germline V and J ends were trimmed by 5 bases and 7 bases, with 14 bases remaining between them. CDR3 nucleotides: TGTGCCAGCAGTCGAATAGGGGGAGGTGAAAAACTGTTTTTT. Encoded protein: CASSRIGGGEKLFF.

The CDR3 loop is CAWNRVGKLFF. The CDR3 DNA reads as TGTGCCTGGAACAGGGTGGGGAAACTGTTTTTT. V and J are TRBV30 and TRBJ1-4; D perhaps matches TRBD1 (6 bases). V was shortened by 4 bases and J by 11 bases, with 11 bases between the two germline ends. The CDR3 runs 11 residues. From germline, CDR1 is GTSNPN and CDR2 SVGIG (reference sequence).

The gene calls are TRBV5-1 and TRBJ1-4, with TRBD1 matching 8 bases. The CDR3 is 15 amino acids. With V trimmed by 4 bases and J by 6 bases, 8 bases remained unmatched. The germline gives CDR1 SGHRS, CDR2 YFSETQ. CDR3 nucleotides: TGCGCCAGCAGCCCCCAGGGGGCAATGCATGAAAAACTGTTTTTT. Protein product: CASSPQGAMHEKLFF.

The rearrangement uses TRBV18 and TRBJ2-1; D call uncertain. Germline assignment: CDR1 KGHSH and CDR2 LQKENI. V was pared by 1 base and J by 10 bases, with 8 bases between. The CDR3 is made up of 12 amino acids. The CDR3 DNA reads TGTGCCAGCTCACCACAGGCGCAGGAGCAGTTCTTC. Translation gives CASSPQAQEQFF.

This sequence joins TRBV28 and TRBJ2-5; D is undetermined. The closer fit of TRBJ2-7 to the DNA end suggests the J call may be wrong. This CDR3 is built from 12 residues. Germline loops: CDR1 MDHEN, CDR2 SYDVKM. CDR3 DNA: TGTGCCAGCAGTTTCGGGTCCTACGAGCAGTACTTC. It is translated as CASSFGSYEQYF.

The J gene is TRBJ1-6, the V gene TRBV6-5, with a possible D match to TRBD1 (6 bases). The CDR3 has 14 residues. The V and J ends lost 5 bases and 7 bases respectively, with 12 bases between them. Germline values: CDR1 MNHEY, CDR2 SVGAGI. CDR3 coding DNA: TGTGCCAGCAGTCGCGACAGGCAAAATTCACCCCTCCACTTT. Protein sequence: CASSRDRQNSPLHF.

This chain uses TRBV18 with TRBJ2-2, with TRBD1 matching over 7 bases. Germline CDR1 KGHSH, CDR2 LQKENI. The junction had 7 bases not matched to a gene; V was cut back by 3 bases and J by 3 bases. The CDR3 covers 16 residues. The CDR3 here is CASSPLGQIHTGELFF. CDR3 DNA sequence: TGTGCCAGCTCACCCCTGGGACAGATCCACACCGGGGAGCTGTTTTTT.

In DNA form, the CDR3 reads TGCGCCAGCAGCTCCATGACAGGGGGCAATGAGCAGTTCTTC. Protein product: CASSSMTGGNEQFF. The chain has TRBV5-1 and TRBJ2-1; 9 positions agree with TRBD1. Germline V gene sequence: CDR1 SGHRS, CDR2 YFSETQ. The V gene end was trimmed by 3 bases and the J gene end by 6 bases; junction bases not matched to a gene: 4. The CDR3 totals 14 residues.

V is TRBV28 and J is TRBJ2-3; D unresolved. V gave up 7 bases and J gave up 4 bases, with 9 bases separating them. This CDR3 has 12 residues. The germline V gene has CDR1 MDHEN and CDR2 SYDVKM. The CDR3 sequence is CASTQVSDTQYF. The CDR3 nucleotides are TGTGCCAGCACCCAAGTATCAGATACGCAGTATTTT.

The CDR3 loop is CASSEGGQGNEQYF. As DNA, the CDR3 is TGTGCCAGCAGTGAAGGGGGACAGGGGAACGAGCAGTACTTC. This rearrangement joins TRBV2 to TRBJ2-7; 10 positions match TRBD1. The CDR3 extends over 14 amino acids. Germline V gene data show CDR1 as SNHLY and CDR2 as FYNNEI. V lost 1 base and J lost 5; bases outside the gene matches: 2. The full variable domain, completed using reference TRBV2 and TRBJ2-7, is EPEVTQTPSHQVTQMGQEVILRCVPISNHLYFYWYRQILGQKVEFLVSFYNNEISEKSEIFDDQFSVERPDGSNFTLKIRSTKLEDSAMYFCASSEGGQGNEQYFGPGTRLTVT.

This chain links TRBV6-1 with TRBJ1-5; 9 bases line up with TRBD1. Trimming cost V 6 bases and J 7 bases; bases outside gene matches: 10. Looked up from germline, CDR1 is MNHNS and CDR2 is SASEGT. CDR3 length: 15 amino acids. Written as DNA, the CDR3 is TGTGCCAGCAGCCTGACAGGGGGGTCAGAACAGCCCCAGCATTTT. It specifies CASSLTGGSEQPQHF.

V and J are TRBV7-2 and TRBJ2-1; the match to TRBD1 covers 7 bases. Germline V gene lookup returns CDR1 SGHTA and CDR2 FQGNSA. The CDR3 is 15 amino acids. The V gene end was trimmed by 6 bases and the J gene end by 8 bases; junction bases not matched to a gene: 13. CDR3 nucleotides: TGTGCCAGCAGTACCAGCCCCCGAGACAGGGATGAGCAGTTCTTC. It codes for CASSTSPRDRDEQFF.

This clone has a single count. V and J are TRBV6-5 and TRBJ2-5, with a weak D call TRBD1 (6 bases). V gave up 4 bases and J gave up 0 bases, with 15 bases separating them. CDR1 and CDR2 from the germline V gene are MNHEY and SVGAGI. The CDR3 is 16 residues long. CDR3 protein: CASSSRPQGYQETQYF. The CDR3 nucleotides are TGTGCCAGCAGTTCTAGACCGCAGGGGTACCAAGAGACCCAGTACTTC.

This chain links TRBV15 with TRBJ1-2; D remains unclear. The length of the CDR3 is 14 residues. Trimming removed 0 bases at V and 4 bases at J, with 9 bases between. The germline gives CDR1 LNHNV, CDR2 YYDKDF (reference sequence). The CDR3 DNA reads as TGTGCCACCAGCAGAGACGAGGTGGGCTATGGCTACACCTTC. Translated: CATSRDEVGYGYTF.

The chain uses TRBV4-3 and TRBJ1-1; no firm D call. CDR3 size: 13 residues. Trimming took off 1 base at V and 8 bases at J, with 11 bases between the two ends. The germline V gene has CDR1 LGHNA and CDR2 YSLEER. The DNA of the CDR3 is TGCGCCAGCAGCCAAGGCTACGCGGGGGAAGCTTTCTTT. It yields the protein CASSQGYAGEAFF.

The rearrangement joins TRBV5-1 to TRBJ2-7; D assignment may be TRBD1 or TRBD2 (6 bases each). Trimming took off 2 bases at V and 4 bases at J, with 16 bases between the two ends. Germline CDR1 and CDR2: SGHRS and YFSETQ. The CDR3 is 15 amino acids. The CDR3 DNA is TGCGCCAGCAGCTTCGATGGCAGGGGAGGTTACGAGCAGTACTTC. Its protein is CASSFDGRGGYEQYF.

This chain joins TRBV4-1 and TRBJ2-7, with 9 bases that match TRBD1. V lost 3 bases and J lost 4; bases outside the gene matches: 4. Per the germline V gene, CDR1 is MGHRA and CDR2 is YSYEKL. The CDR3 covers 14 residues. CDR3 bases: TGCGCCAGCAGCCAGGAACAGGGGGCTTACGAGCAGTACTTC. It is translated as CASSQEQGAYEQYF.

This clone was seen a single time. V gene TRBV23-1 combines with J gene TRBJ2-2; TRBD1 aligns across 7 bases. TRBV23-1 is classed as an ORF, of uncertain function. This CDR3 region has 16 residues. V shed 0 bases, J shed 4 bases, and the junction held 5 bases outside the gene matches. The CDR3 nucleotides are TGCGCCAGCAGTCAATCCCGACAGGGTCCCACCGGGGAGCTGTTTTTT. It translates to CASSQSRQGPTGELFF.

The chain carries TRBV28 and TRBJ2-2; D tentatively reads TRBD1 or TRBD2 (7 bases each). This CDR3 has 17 amino acids. Germline V gene data show CDR1 as MDHEN and CDR2 as SYDVKM. The germline V and J ends were trimmed by 6 bases and 0 bases, with 17 bases remaining between them. The CDR3 DNA is TGTGCCAGCAGAGCGGGACAGAGAAATACGAACACCGGGGAGCTGTTTTTT. This encodes CASRAGQRNTNTGELFF.

This chain joins TRBV5-1 and TRBJ1-4; 9 bases align to TRBD1. The CDR3 consists of 16 residues. Unmatched junction bases numbered 11, after V lost 3 bases and J lost 8 bases. The germline CDR1 and CDR2 sequences are SGHRS and YFSETQ. CDR3 in amino acids: CASSSPGTGKGEKLFF. In nucleotides, the CDR3 is TGCGCCAGCAGCTCACCCGGGACAGGGAAAGGAGAAAAACTGTTTTTT.

This sequence joins TRBV27 and TRBJ2-6, with TRBD1 identical over 10 bases. The CDR3 is 13 residues long. Losses at the gene ends were 7 bases for V and 11 bases for J; bases not matched to a gene: 5. Germline lookup yields CDR1 MNHEY and CDR2 SMNVEV (reference sequence). This CDR3 reads CASTPGTGDVLTF. The CDR3 DNA reads as TGTGCCAGCACTCCAGGGACAGGGGACGTCCTGACTTTC. The variable domain in full, completed from reference TRBV27 and TRBJ2-6, reads EAQVTQNPRYLITVTGKKLTVTCSQNMNHEYMSWYRQDPGLGLRQIYYSMNVEVTDKGDVPEGYKVSRKEKRNFPLILESPSPNQTSLYFCASTPGTGDVLTFGAGSRLTVL.

The chain links TRBV7-9 to TRBJ1-1; no reliable D call. CDR1 and CDR2 from the germline V gene are SEHNR and FQNEAQ (reference sequence). The germline V and J ends were trimmed by 3 bases and 1 base, with 9 bases remaining between them. The CDR3 has 14 residues. The CDR3 loop reads CASSLVYGNTEAFF. The CDR3 region has the DNA TGTGCCAGCAGCTTGGTGTATGGGAACACTGAAGCTTTCTTT. The variable domain in full, with the rest retrieved from reference TRBV7-9 and TRBJ1-1, is DTGVSQNPRHKITKRGQNVTFRCDPISEHNRLYWYRQTLGQGPEFLTYFQNEAQLEKSRLLSDRFSAERPKGSFSTLEIQRTEQGDSAMYLCASSLVYGNTEAFFGQGTRLTVV.

This chain joins TRBV9 and TRBJ2-7, with TRBD1 as a possible D gene (7 bases). Trimming took off 4 bases at V and 3 bases at J, with 20 bases between the two ends. The germline CDR1 and CDR2 sequences are SGDLS and YYNGEE. There are 16 residues in the CDR3. The CDR3 is CASSPHPGGTSYEQYF. DNA of the CDR3: TGTGCCAGCAGCCCCCACCCAGGGGGGACCAGCTACGAGCAGTACTTC.

The chain recombines TRBV9 with TRBJ2-3; no clear D gene. Per germline, CDR1 SGDLS and CDR2 YYNGEE. This CDR3 has 15 amino acids. Trimming left V 0 bases short and J 2 bases short, with 10 bases between. The CDR3 region has the DNA TGTGCCAGCAGCGTAGGACAAATAAACACAGATACGCAGTATTTT. Translating gives CASSVGQINTDTQYF.